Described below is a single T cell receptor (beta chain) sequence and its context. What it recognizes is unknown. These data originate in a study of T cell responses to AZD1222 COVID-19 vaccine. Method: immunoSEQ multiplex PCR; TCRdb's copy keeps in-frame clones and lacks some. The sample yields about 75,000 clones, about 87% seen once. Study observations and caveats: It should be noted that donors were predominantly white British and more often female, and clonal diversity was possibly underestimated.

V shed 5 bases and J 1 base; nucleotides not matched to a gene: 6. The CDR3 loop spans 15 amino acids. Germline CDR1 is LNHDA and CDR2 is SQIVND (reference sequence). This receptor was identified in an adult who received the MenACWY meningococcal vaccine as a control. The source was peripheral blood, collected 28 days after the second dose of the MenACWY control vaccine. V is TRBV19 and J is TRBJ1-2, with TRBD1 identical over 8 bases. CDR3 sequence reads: CASSFWTGNNYGYTF. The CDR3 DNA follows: TGTGCCAGTAGTTTCTGGACAGGGAATAACTATGGCTACACCTTC.